This record looks at one T cell receptor beta chain sequence and its context. Its target is not known. This CDR3 has 14 amino acids. Looked up from germline, CDR1 is SGHTS and CDR2 is YDEGEE. V dropped 3 bases and J dropped 2; count of bases not matched to a gene: 5. Donors had nominal health at sampling but likely had unrecorded immune exposures. The record originates from a study of cytomegalovirus exposure and HLA in healthy donors. Study-wide points: Cytomegalovirus-associated status was assigned to about 180 TCR beta chains. In a later analysis, the majority of CMV-associated beta chains seemingly showed HLA restriction. The analysis excluded some indistinguishable V segments, including TRBV6-2 and TRBV6-3.

PCR employed 60 Vbeta and 13 Jbeta primers. TCRdb's copy holds only in-frame clones and misses some; the assay was immunoSEQ multiplex PCR. This sample lists 55,000 to 75,000 clones; its ten largest clones have 3.5% to 4%. What was sequenced was PBMCs. The TCR was taken from a male donor in good health and CMV-seronegative. The chain has TRBV5-8 and TRBJ2-7; 7 nucleotides match TRBD1. The CDR3: CASSWNRGAYEQYF. In DNA form, the CDR3 reads TGTGCCAGCAGCTGGAACAGGGGAGCCTACGAGCAGTACTTC.